This T cell receptor (beta chain) derives from a study of T cells after yellow fever vaccination. The CDR3 contains 16 residues. Trimming removed 2 bases from V and 5 bases from J, with 19 bases in between. Germline V gene sequence: CDR1 MDHEN, CDR2 SYDVKM. By 5'RACE template switching, TCR cDNA was produced, with a universal primer site and UMIs added in the process. TCRdb itself ran the 5' RACE reads through MiXCR, one entry per CDR3 protein. The sample lists 500,000 to 650,000 distinct CDR3 sequences; approximately 13% were seen once. The chain links TRBV28 to TRBJ2-7; unclear D gene. The TCR comes from a young man who received the YFV17D yellow fever vaccine. The starting material was PBMCs, obtained on the day of the yellow fever booster vaccination. CDR3 protein: CASSLNWGTGLNEQYF. CDR3 in DNA: TGTGCCAGCAGTTTAAATTGGGGTACTGGTTTAAACGAGCAGTACTTC.